Listed below are T cell receptor beta chains from one sample, sequenced in a study of T cells in Graves' hyperthyroidism and ophthalmopathy. In TCRdb, the multiplex PCR reads were re-called with MiXCR into one record per CDR3 protein. The sample shows 140,000 or so distinct CDR3 sequences, approximately 20% of them seen only once. Sequenced sample: blood. The receptors were sampled from a woman in her 50s with Graves' hyperthyroidism that later progressed to Graves' ophthalmopathy. Both conserved end residues are part of each CDR3. Fields, in order: J gene, V gene, D gene, clone size, CDR3 DNA, CDR3 protein. A D gene is named only where the DNA matches it firmly. The size of a clone is reported for some rows only, either as once, few or many, or as a class for expanded clones.

TRBJ2-1 TRBV5-5 . . TGTGCCAGCAGCCCCAGGACTGTTCCTGATGAGCAGTTCTTC CASSPRTVPDEQFF
TRBJ2-1 TRBV5-1 TRBD2 . TGCGCCAGCAGCCTGGTTGGACTAGCGGGAGGCACCTACAATGAGCAGTTCTTC CASSLVGLAGGTYNEQFF
TRBJ2-1 TRBV12-3/TRBV12-4 . . TGTGCCAGCAGTTTGGCAGCTTGGGTCTACAATGAGCAGTTCTTC CASSLAAWVYNEQFF
TRBJ2-1 TRBV28 TRBD2 few TGTGCCAGCAGTATGCCGGGACTAGCCTACAATGAGCAGTTCTTC CASSMPGLAYNEQFF
TRBJ2-1 TRBV12-3/TRBV12-4 . . TGTGCCAGCAGTTTGACGAGCTCCTACAATGAGCAGTTCTTC CASSLTSSYNEQFF
TRBJ2-1 TRBV20-1 TRBD2 few TGCAGTGCTAGAGGGGCTAGCGGGACTAATGAGCAGTTCTTC CSARGASGTNEQFF
TRBJ2-1 TRBV9 . few TGTGCCAGCAGCGTAGACGGGGCTAGCGCAAATGAGCAGTTCTTC CASSVDGASANEQFF
TRBJ1-1 TRBV4-1 . . TGCGCCAGCAGCCAAGCTCCGGACAGGAACACTGAAGCTTTCTTT CASSQAPDRNTEAFF
TRBJ2-1 TRBV2 . few TGTGCCAGCAGTGAAAGGGGCGATGAGCAGTTCTTC CASSERGDEQFF
TRBJ1-3 TRBV30 . many TGTGCAATAACCGGGACAAGGGGGACTGGAAACACCATATATTTT CAITGTRGTGNTIYF
TRBJ2-1 TRBV12-3/TRBV12-4 TRBD1 . TGTGCCAGCAGCCGGACAGGGGAAGGGTACAATGAGCAGTTCTTC CASSRTGEGYNEQFF
TRBJ1-1 TRBV11-1 TRBD1 many TGTGCCAGCAGCGCGAAGGACAGGAATGAAGCTTTCTTT CASSAKDRNEAFF
TRBJ2-1 TRBV20-1 TRBD2 many TGCAGTGCTAGATTACCTCGAAGGACTAGCGACAGTCGGGATGAGCAGTTCTTC CSARLPRRTSDSRDEQFF
TRBJ1-1 TRBV7-9 TRBD1 many TGTGCCAGCAGCCCCTCTTTGACAGGGTTCACTGAAGCTTTCTTT CASSPSLTGFTEAFF
TRBJ2-5 TRBV5-8 TRBD1 . TGTGCCAGCAGCCTGAGACAGGGGCCAGCTCAAGAGACCCAGTACTTC CASSLRQGPAQETQYF
TRBJ1-1 TRBV20-1 . . TGCAGTGCTAGAGTAGGCGCTGAAGCTTTCTTT CSARVGAEAFF
TRBJ2-7 TRBV5-8 TRBD2 many TGTGCCAGCAGCTCCCCTCGCGGGAGCTCCTCCTACGAGCAGTACTTC CASSSPRGSSSYEQYF
TRBJ1-5 TRBV4-1 . once TGCGCCAGCAGCCAAGACGAGTTCCAGCCCCAGCATTTT CASSQDEFQPQHF
TRBJ2-7 TRBV5-1 TRBD1 few TGCGCCAGCAGTGATTCTCAGGGGGCGCATCCGGGAGAGCAGTACTTC CASSDSQGAHPGEQYF
TRBJ2-2 TRBV4-2 TRBD2 . TGTGCCAGCAGCCAACCGGGACTAGCGGGCACCGGGGAGCTGTTTTTT CASSQPGLAGTGELFF
TRBJ2-1 TRBV28 . many TGTGCCAGCAGTCTAACCGGGAATGAGCAGTTCTTC CASSLTGNEQFF
TRBJ1-1 TRBV29-1 . many TGCAGCGTTGCCCCGGGAAACACTGAAGCTTTCTTT CSVAPGNTEAFF
TRBJ1-3 TRBV5-4 . few TGTGCCAGCAGCTTGGGACAGACTTCGAACACCATATATTTT CASSLGQTSNTIYF
TRBJ1-1 TRBV19 TRBD1 few TGTGCCAGTACCAGGGGGCTCATCGGTGGGAACACTGAAGCTTTCTTT CASTRGLIGGNTEAFF
TRBJ1-2 TRBV12-3/TRBV12-4 . few TGTGCCAGCAGTGTAGACGCCCGGACTCCTAACTATGGCTACACCTTC CASSVDARTPNYGYTF
TRBJ2-7 TRBV7-9 . few TGTGCCAGCAGCCTACATGAGGGGAGATTTATCTACGAGCAGTACTTC CASSLHEGRFIYEQYF
TRBJ1-2 TRBV20-1 . many TGCAGTGCGGGCTTAGGCTACACCTTC CSAGLGYTF